This T cell receptor beta chain was retrieved from a study of CXCR3-negative and CXCR3-positive naive CD8 T cells. Study context: Sequencing yielded about 150 million TRB reads, roughly 1.5 +/- 0.3 million per library. The study, taken as a whole, reports: Naive subsets displayed similar surface CD5, and TCR strength was inferred from TRB CDR3 properties.

The CDR3 has 16 residues. Per the germline V gene, CDR1 is SGHRS and CDR2 is YFSETQ. The naive CD8+ gate required CD45RO-CCR7+CD27+CD95- phenotype. Preparation of TRB cDNA libraries relied on 5' RACE carrying UMI labels. TCRdb reprocessed the 5' RACE reads, with one entry per CDR3 protein and no DNA. The sample spans 100,000 to 150,000 distinct CDR3 sequences; the ten largest clones claim approximately 0.29%. Details on this clonotype: Its cognate antigen is unknown.

The clonotype comes from a human donor in good health. Some clones in this sample may be carry-over from other donors' samples. The sample consisted of naive CXCR3- CD8+ T cells from blood. The sample's subset: CD45RO-CCR7+CD27+CD95- naive CD8+ T cells lacking CXCR3 (TNR3-). This chain uses TRBV5-1 with TRBJ2-3; absent DNA, TCRdb's TRBD1 call cannot be checked. The CDR3: CASSWPEQGNTDTQYF.